The 20 T cell receptor beta chains below come from one sample, sequenced in a study of OX40 agonist ivuxolimab in advanced cancers. Measured with immunoSEQ multiplex PCR; TCRdb has only the in-frame clones, and not every one. The data contain fewer than 80,000 clones, about nine tenths of them singletons. This material consisted of CD4+ or CD8+ T cells sorted from blood, taken in a trial of the OX40 agonist ivuxolimab. These receptors were obtained from an adult with an advanced solid tumor such as melanoma, head and neck, liver or kidney cancer.

The chain couples TRBV5-4 to TRBJ2-2; tentatively, D is TRBD1 or TRBD2 (5 bases each). The germline V and J ends were trimmed by 4 bases and 5 bases, with 21 bases remaining between them. The CDR3 sequence is 17 residues long. Germline V gene sequence: CDR1 SGHNT, CDR2 YYREEE (reference sequence). The CDR3: CASSQSPPNGGTGELFF. Written as DNA, the CDR3 is TGTGCCAGCAGCCAATCGCCCCCCAATGGGGGTACCGGGGAGCTGTTTTTT. The full variable domain, in which reference TRBV5-4 and TRBJ2-2 provide the parts outside the CDR3, is ETGVTQSPTHLIKTRGQQVTLRCSSQSGHNTVSWYQQALGQGPQFIFQYYREEENGRGNFPPRFSGLQFPNYSSELNVNALELDDSALYLCASSQSPPNGGTGELFFGEGSRLTVL.

The J gene is TRBJ2-1, the V gene TRBV9, with 7 bases lining up with TRBD2. The ends lost 2 bases at V and 6 bases at J; junction bases unmatched: 8. This CDR3 has 15 amino acids. Germline V gene sequence: CDR1 SGDLS, CDR2 YYNGEE. The CDR3 DNA is TGTGCCAGCAGCGTGCTAGCGGCCCCACCCAATGAGCAGTTCTTC. Encoded protein: CASSVLAAPPNEQFF.

CDR3 sequence reads: CASSLDSGRAYEQYF. CDR3 coding DNA: TGTGCCAGCAGCCTTGATAGCGGGAGGGCGTACGAGCAGTACTTC. This chain connects TRBV7-2 to TRBJ2-7; TRBD2 matches 11 bases. Germline CDR1 and CDR2: SGHTA and FQGNSA. The length of the CDR3 is 15 residues. V was clipped by 5 bases and J by 4 bases; unmatched bases: 7. Full variable domain (outside the CDR3, taken from reference TRBV7-2 and TRBJ2-7): GAGVSQSPSNKVTEKGKDVELRCDPISGHTALYWYRQSLGQGLEFLIYFQGNSAPDKSGLPSDRFSAERTGGSVSTLTIQRTQQEDSAVYLCASSLDSGRAYEQYFGPGTRLTVT.

This rearrangement joins TRBV19 to TRBJ2-5; D might be TRBD2 (7 bases). Trimming pared 7 bases from V and 2 bases from J, leaving 20 bases between. The CDR3 is 16 amino acids. Germline CDR1 and CDR2: LNHDA and SQIVND (reference sequence). Here the CDR3 reads CASTPRRGGIQETQYF. CDR3 DNA: TGTGCCAGTACCCCGAGAAGGGGGGGGATTCAAGAGACCCAGTACTTC.

This chain joins TRBV29-1 and TRBJ2-2, with 7 bases lining up with TRBD1. Germline-derived CDR1 and CDR2 are SQVTM and ANQGSEA. This CDR3 contains 13 residues. J gave up 6 bases and V 4 bases, and 5 bases lay outside the gene matches. CDR3 bases: TGCAGCGTTGCCCCCCAGGGGGCCGGGGAGCTGTTTTTT. Its translation is CSVAPQGAGELFF.

The table lists this clone with a count of one. The chain has TRBV28 and TRBJ2-7; 13 positions match TRBD2. Germline V gene data show CDR1 as MDHEN and CDR2 as SYDVKM. This CDR3 contains 17 residues. V shed 4 bases, J shed 4 bases, and the junction held 10 bases outside the gene matches. The CDR3 DNA follows: TGTGCCAGCAGTTCCCAAACCAAGACTAGCGGGAGGTACGAGCAGTACTTC. Its protein product is CASSSQTKTSGRYEQYF.

The gene calls are TRBV7-2 and TRBJ1-5, with D unresolved. Per germline, CDR1 SGHTA and CDR2 FQGNSA. The CDR3 runs 14 residues. Trimming removed 1 base from V and 2 bases from J, with 6 bases in between. CDR3 loop: CASSLGSGNQPQHF. As DNA, the CDR3 is TGTGCCAGCAGCTTAGGTTCAGGCAATCAGCCCCAGCATTTT. Full variable domain (outside the CDR3, taken from reference TRBV7-2 and TRBJ1-5): GAGVSQSPSNKVTEKGKDVELRCDPISGHTALYWYRQSLGQGLEFLIYFQGNSAPDKSGLPSDRFSAERTGGSVSTLTIQRTQQEDSAVYLCASSLGSGNQPQHFGDGTRLSIL.

CDR3 nucleotide sequence: TGCAGTGCTAGAGTGAACACTGAAGCTTTCTTT. Its translation is CSARVNTEAFF. V usage is TRBV20-1 and J usage is TRBJ1-1; no clear D gene. The V and J ends lost 1 base and 0 bases respectively, with 0 bases between them. The germline gives CDR1 DFQATT, CDR2 SNEGSKA (reference sequence). The CDR3 has 11 amino acids.

The V gene is TRBV4-3, the J gene TRBJ1-5, with TRBD1 matching over 7 bases. The CDR3 has 15 amino acids. In germline, CDR1 is LGHNA, CDR2 YSLEER. The ends lost 7 bases at V and 3 bases at J; junction bases unmatched: 9. CDR3 DNA: TGCGCCAGCACCGCGGGACAGACGAACAATCAGCCCCAGCATTTT. It codes for CASTAGQTNNQPQHF.

This clone is medium-sized by share. The rearrangement uses TRBV5-1 and TRBJ1-6, with 8 bases fitting TRBD1. Looked up from germline, CDR1 is SGHRS and CDR2 is YFSETQ. The J segment lost 7 bases and the V segment lost 4 bases, leaving 4 bases of the junction unmatched. The CDR3 sequence is 14 residues long. This CDR3 reads CASSPGQENSPLHF. In nucleotides, the CDR3 is TGCGCCAGCAGCCCGGGACAGGAGAATTCACCCCTCCACTTT.

V usage is TRBV30 and J usage is TRBJ2-1; 8 bases match TRBD1. Germline assignment: CDR1 GTSNPN and CDR2 SVGIG (reference sequence). CDR3 length equals 13 residues. The ends lost 5 bases at V and 3 bases at J; junction bases unmatched: 3. In DNA form, the CDR3 reads TGTGCCTGGGCGGGACAGGTCTACAATGAGCAGTTCTTC. Translation gives CAWAGQVYNEQFF.

This chain connects TRBV30 to TRBJ1-1; perhaps TRBD1 as D (5 bases). V was pared by 6 bases and J by 2 bases, with 16 bases between. The V gene's germline CDR1 is GTSNPN and CDR2 SVGIG (reference sequence). The CDR3 is 14 residues long. The CDR3: CACTRGGKNTEAFF. CDR3 nucleotide sequence: TGTGCCTGCACGCGGGGGGGGAAAAACACTGAAGCTTTCTTT.

The gene calls are TRBV28 and TRBJ1-3; D is ambiguous. Germline CDR1 and CDR2: MDHEN and SYDVKM. The CDR3 is 15 residues long. V lost 2 bases to trimming and J lost 1 base, with 9 bases between them. In DNA form, the CDR3 reads TGTGCCAGCAGTTTAAGGCAGCTATCTGGAAACACCATATATTTT. Protein product: CASSLRQLSGNTIYF.

V usage is TRBV14 and J usage is TRBJ1-5; D ambiguous. V was trimmed by 1 base and J by 5 bases, leaving 6 bases between them. The CDR3 totals 13 residues. Germline V gene sequence: CDR1 SGHDN, CDR2 FVKESK. The CDR3 DNA reads TGTGCCAGCAGCCAAGGAGTGGATCAGCCCCAGCATTTT. Its protein product is CASSQGVDQPQHF.

The rearrangement joins TRBV5-4 to TRBJ2-1, with 12 bases aligning to TRBD2. Germline values: CDR1 SGHNT, CDR2 YYREEE (reference sequence). V lost 1 base to trimming and J lost 9 bases; unmatched junction nucleotides: 11. The CDR3 has 17 residues. CDR3 amino acids: CASSLPLTSGSLVEQFF. The CDR3 DNA reads as TGTGCCAGCAGCTTGCCCCTGACTAGCGGGAGTTTGGTTGAGCAGTTCTTC.

V is TRBV5-1 and J is TRBJ2-7; D possibly uses TRBD1 or TRBD2 (5 bases each). Between the trimmed V and J ends, which lost 4 bases and 4 bases, there was a span of 18 bases. Per the germline V gene, CDR1 is SGHRS and CDR2 is YFSETQ. CDR3 length: 15 residues. CDR3 nucleotides: TGCGCCAGCAGCACAACCGGGACGGGACGTTACGAGCAGTACTTC. Translating it yields CASSTTGTGRYEQYF. The whole variable domain, remainder taken from reference TRBV5-1 and TRBJ2-7, is KAGVTQTPRYLIKTRGQQVTLSCSPISGHRSVSWYQQTPGQGLQFLFEYFSETQRNKGNFPGRFSGRQFSNSRSEMNVSTLELGDSALYLCASSTTGTGRYEQYFGPGTRLTVT.

The rearrangement uses TRBV5-6 and TRBJ2-7; D is perhaps TRBD1 or TRBD2 (5 bases each). Germline CDR1 is SGHDT and CDR2 is YYEEEE. Trimming cost V 1 base and J 5 bases, with 19 bases left between them. The CDR3 covers 16 residues. The CDR3 nucleotides read TGTGCCAGCAGCTTGTGGTGGGACCCAAGAGTCGACGAGCAGTACTTC. Translating it yields CASSLWWDPRVDEQYF.

This clone has a single count. This chain joins TRBV7-3 and TRBJ2-1, with D possibly matching TRBD1 (7 bases). CDR3 length: 13 residues. Trimming took off 8 bases at V and 4 bases at J, with 12 bases between the two ends. Per the germline V gene, CDR1 is SGHTA and CDR2 is FQGTGA. In DNA form, the CDR3 reads TGTGCCAGCTCAGGGGGGCTTTACAATGAGCAGTTCTTC. Translating gives CASSGGLYNEQFF. The full variable domain, in which reference TRBV7-3 and TRBJ2-1 provide the parts outside the CDR3, is GAGVSQTPSNKVTEKGKYVELRCDPISGHTALYWYRQSLGQGPEFLIYFQGTGAADDSGLPNDRFFAVRPEGSVSTLKIQRTERGDSAVYLCASSGGLYNEQFFGPGTRLTVL.

V gene TRBV19 combines with J gene TRBJ1-2, with TRBD1 matching over 7 bases. The CDR3 spans 16 residues. Germline-derived CDR1 and CDR2 are LNHDA and SQIVND (reference sequence). V lost 8 bases to trimming and J lost 5 bases; unmatched junction nucleotides: 17. Written as DNA, the CDR3 is TGTGCCAGTGATGGAACAGTAGGGGACAGCTTTTATGGCTACACCTTC. This sequence encodes CASDGTVGDSFYGYTF.

This rearrangement joins TRBV5-4 to TRBJ2-4; D not resolved. The germline V and J ends were trimmed by 3 bases and 1 base, with 14 bases remaining between them. This CDR3 spans 16 amino acids. In germline, CDR1 is SGHNT, CDR2 YYREEE (reference sequence). The CDR3 loop reads CASSSAGIRAKNIQYF. CDR3 DNA: TGTGCCAGCAGCTCCGCAGGTATTCGGGCCAAAAACATTCAGTACTTC.